What follows describes a single T cell receptor beta chain. The length of the CDR3 is 17 residues. CDR1 SGHVS and CDR2 FNYEAQ come from the germline V gene. J lost 7 bases, V lost 1 base, and 12 bases had no gene match. Sequenced by immunoSEQ multiplex PCR; TCRdb stores in-frame clones only, minus some. Of millions of clones listed, approximately 95% were seen once; the top ten hold 0.39%. These data come from a study of shared clonotypes between healthy human individuals. Those who donated were healthy HIV-negative adults, with no recent acute infections or vaccinations reported. This chain joins TRBV7-6 and TRBJ2-1; the match to TRBD2 covers 8 bases. The sequence was collected from a man between 18 and 29 years old in good health. Some clones in this sample may be carry-over from other donors' samples. Sequencing used naive CD4+ T cells from PBMCs. Subset defined: CD45RA+ positively selected. The CDR3: CASSLGFSGMIRNEQFF. DNA of the CDR3: TGTGCCAGCAGCTTAGGTTTTAGCGGGATGATAAGGAATGAGCAGTTCTTC.